This TCR beta chain derives from a study of OX40 agonist ivuxolimab in advanced cancers. Libraries were prepared by immunoSEQ multiplex PCR; TCRdb keeps only in-frame clonotypes and omits some of them. The sample lists more than 45,000 clones; about four fifths were seen once. Study-wide results and limits: With doses of 0.1-3.0 mg/kg, partial responders showed among the lowest clonal expansion.

CDR1 is GTSNPN, CDR2 SVGIG, per germline (reference sequence). The CDR3 extends over 14 amino acids. Trimming took 0 bases from V and 4 from J; bases not matched to a gene: 3. Systemic immunosuppression or autoimmune disease history was grounds to exclude patients. Regarding this clone: What it recognizes is unknown.

The TCR originated in an adult with an advanced solid tumor such as melanoma, head and neck, liver or kidney cancer. This chain joins TRBV30 and TRBJ2-3; 8 bases match TRBD2. This specimen was CD4+ or CD8+ T cells sorted from blood, taken in a trial of the OX40 agonist ivuxolimab. CDR3 DNA: TGTGCCTGGAGTGTTCGGGGGGGGGCAGATACGCAGTATTTT. Translating it yields CAWSVRGGADTQYF.